A single sample is the source of the 28 T cell receptor beta chains below, sequenced in a study of shared clonotypes between healthy human individuals. Sequencing was performed with immunoSEQ multiplex PCR; in TCRdb, only in-frame clones are kept and a portion is missing. This sample has fewer than 3 million clones, with just under 95% found just once. The sequencing sample was made of naive CD4+ T cells from PBMCs. Regarding subset: CD45RA+ positively selected. The receptors shown here come from a man between 18 and 29 years old in good health. Some clones in this sample may be carry-over from other donors' samples.

The V call is TRBV6-1, the J call TRBJ2-5, with TRBD1 matching over 10 bases. With V trimmed by 5 bases and J by 5 bases, 8 bases remained unmatched. Germline V lookup: CDR1 MNHNS, CDR2 SASEGT. The CDR3 consists of 15 residues. The CDR3: CASSLPGQGRETQYF. DNA for the CDR3: TGTGCCAGCAGTCTCCCGGGACAGGGGCGGGAGACCCAGTACTTC.

The chain couples TRBV19 to TRBJ2-1, with D tentatively TRBD1 or TRBD2 (5 bases each). Germline V gene data show CDR1 as LNHDA and CDR2 as SQIVND (reference sequence). The CDR3 consists of 14 residues. Trimming pared 9 bases from V and 0 bases from J, leaving 12 bases between. In nucleotides, the CDR3 is TGTGCCAGCGAACCAGGGAGCTCCTACAATGAGCAGTTCTTC. This gives the protein CASEPGSSYNEQFF.

Comment on this clone: One end of the junction is discordant with germline, which a read error may explain. The chain's CDR3 is CASGGRAQSF. CDR3 DNA: TGTGCCAGCGGGGGGAGGGCCCAGAGTTTT. The chain links TRBV11-2 to TRBJ2-3; the match to TRBD2 covers 7 bases. The germline gives CDR1 SGHAT, CDR2 FQNNGV. The CDR3 has 10 residues.

This chain joins TRBV4-1 and TRBJ1-2, with a possible D match to TRBD1 (5 bases). Germline assignment: CDR1 MGHRA and CDR2 YSYEKL. This CDR3 is 13 amino acids long. The V and J ends lost 3 bases and 4 bases respectively, with 9 bases between them. Here the CDR3 DNA reads TGCGCCAGCAGCCAGCGGGACGGCTATGGCTACACCTTC. This translates into CASSQRDGYGYTF.

This rearrangement joins TRBV9 to TRBJ2-7; D may match TRBD1 or TRBD2 (5 bases each). V lost 2 bases to trimming and J lost 1 base, with 13 bases between them. Germline V lookup: CDR1 SGDLS, CDR2 YYNGEE. This CDR3 has 15 amino acids. CDR3 sequence reads: CASSVSGTVSYEQYF. CDR3 nucleotides: TGTGCCAGCAGCGTTAGTGGGACGGTTTCCTACGAGCAGTACTTC.

The chain couples TRBV11-2 to TRBJ2-7, with TRBD2 identical over 10 bases. Unmatched junction bases numbered 4, after V lost 5 bases and J lost 3 bases. CDR1 and CDR2 (germline): SGHAT, FQNNGV. The CDR3 consists of 14 residues. The chain's CDR3 is CASSISGRSYEQYF. The CDR3 nucleotides read TGTGCCAGCAGCATTAGCGGGAGGAGCTACGAGCAGTACTTC. The variable domain in full, with the rest retrieved from reference TRBV11-2 and TRBJ2-7, is EAGVAQSPRYKIIEKRQSVAFWCNPISGHATLYWYQQILGQGPKLLIQFQNNGVVDDSQLPKDRFSAERLKGVDSTLKIQPAKLEDSAVYLCASSISGRSYEQYFGPGTRLTVT.

On this clone: The same CDR3 can be traced to other DNA sequences in this sample. The CDR3 DNA reads as TGTGCCAGCAGTTTCGACCGTCGATATGGCTACACCTTC. The encoded protein is CASSFDRRYGYTF. This rearrangement joins TRBV28 to TRBJ1-2; D gene unclear. This CDR3 region has 13 residues. V dropped 3 bases and J dropped 5 bases, with 10 bases sitting between them. Germline loops: CDR1 MDHEN, CDR2 SYDVKM.

This clone was seen only once. The rearrangement joins TRBV5-1 to TRBJ1-3; D gene uncertain. This CDR3 comprises 14 residues. With 4 bases removed from V and 0 bases from J, the gap between germline ends came to 8 bases. Germline V gives CDR1 SGHRS, CDR2 YFSETQ. Written as DNA, the CDR3 is TGCGCCAGCAGCCCAGATGTCTCTGGAAACACCATATATTTT. Its protein product is CASSPDVSGNTIYF.

This sequence joins TRBV18 and TRBJ2-7; the match to TRBD2 covers 10 bases. The CDR3 sequence is 15 residues long. Germline V lookup: CDR1 KGHSH, CDR2 LQKENI. V lost 2 bases and J lost 4; bases outside the gene matches: 5. CDR3 in amino acids: CASSPSAGGRYEQYF. In nucleotides, the CDR3 is TGTGCCAGCTCACCATCAGCGGGAGGGCGTTACGAGCAGTACTTC.

The chain couples TRBV9 to TRBJ1-4, with 9 positions matching TRBD1. V shed 4 bases, J shed 5 bases, and the junction held 3 bases outside the gene matches. The CDR3 is 14 residues long. The germline V gene encodes CDR1 SGDLS and CDR2 YYNGEE. The CDR3 DNA sequence: TGTGCCAGCAGCCCTGGACAGGGGAATGAAAAACTGTTTTTT. Protein product: CASSPGQGNEKLFF.

A remark on this clone: One end of the junction does not line up with germline, which may come from a read error. This chain uses TRBV7-3 with TRBJ2-1; TRBD2 aligns across 10 bases. The germline gives CDR1 SGHTA, CDR2 FQGTGA. CDR3 length: 12 amino acids. The DNA for the CDR3 is TGTGCCAGCAGCTCCCTAGCGGGAGCTCAGCTCTTC. It specifies CASSSLAGAQLF.

This chain joins TRBV5-6 and TRBJ2-5, with D perhaps TRBD2 (6 bases). The length of the CDR3 is 14 residues. Trimming left V 4 bases short and J 3 bases short, with 13 bases between. From germline, CDR1 is SGHDT and CDR2 YYEEEE. CDR3 in DNA: TGTGCCAGCAGCACTCTAGCGTCGGAAGAGACCCAGTACTTC. It encodes CASSTLASEETQYF.

The rearrangement joins TRBV28 to TRBJ2-1; 7 bases fit TRBD2. Germline CDR1 MDHEN, CDR2 SYDVKM. The CDR3 has 16 amino acids. V shed 1 base and J 6 bases; nucleotides not matched to a gene: 9. CDR3 residues: CASSLFWEGLSNEQFF. CDR3 nucleotides: TGTGCCAGCAGTTTATTCTGGGAGGGCCTTAGCAATGAGCAGTTCTTC.

As to this clone: Other nucleotide sequences in the sample specify the same CDR3. The chain links TRBV28 to TRBJ2-3; no definite D call. The CDR3 runs 12 residues. CDR1 and CDR2 from the germline V gene are MDHEN and SYDVKM. V was clipped by 2 bases and J by 3 bases, with 3 bases between them. The CDR3: CASSLATDTQYF. The DNA of the CDR3 is TGTGCCAGCAGTTTAGCAACAGATACGCAGTATTTT.

This clone was recorded a few times. The J gene is TRBJ1-4, the V gene TRBV10-2; no clear D gene. This CDR3 region has 13 residues. CDR1 is WSHSY, CDR2 SAAADI, per germline. The V gene lost 7 bases and the J gene lost 12 bases, with 18 bases spanning the gap. This chain's CDR3 is CASKEDSRRELFF. The CDR3 coding sequence is TGCGCCAGCAAGGAGGACTCCCGGCGGGAACTGTTTTTT.

The chain combines TRBV28 with TRBJ2-1; 16 nucleotides match TRBD2. The CDR3 is 20 amino acids. Germline trimming cut 1 base from V and 3 bases from J; bases unmatched to any gene: 9. The germline V gene encodes CDR1 MDHEN and CDR2 SYDVKM. The CDR3 is CASSLSVVGTSGRGYNEQFF. The DNA for the CDR3 is TGTGCCAGCAGTTTATCTGTCGTGGGGACTAGCGGGAGGGGCTACAATGAGCAGTTCTTC.

The chain links TRBV9 to TRBJ2-7; unclear D gene. V lost 4 bases and J lost 0, with 17 bases in between. Germline CDR1 is SGDLS and CDR2 is YYNGEE. CDR3 length: 16 amino acids. CDR3 protein: CASSPRDGRSSYEQYF. For the CDR3, the DNA is TGTGCCAGCAGCCCCCGCGACGGCCGTAGCTCCTACGAGCAGTACTTC.

This clone was seen more than once but under ten times. CDR3 protein: CASSRPDRGSGNTIYF. The CDR3 region has the DNA TGTGCCAGCAGCCGGCCCGACAGGGGCTCTGGAAACACCATATATTTT. The chain is built from TRBV6-6 and TRBJ1-3; 8 positions agree with TRBD1. Per the germline V gene, CDR1 is MNHNY and CDR2 is SVGAGI (reference sequence). V lost 6 bases to trimming and J lost 0 bases; unmatched junction nucleotides: 7. This CDR3 spans 16 amino acids.

CDR3 coding DNA: TGTGCCAGCAGCCTTCAGGGGACGGAGCAGCCCCAGCATTTT. Translated, it gives CASSLQGTEQPQHF. J is TRBJ1-5 and V is TRBV5-4, with a tentative D call TRBD1 (6 bases). The CDR3 length is 14 residues. V lost 4 bases and J lost 7, with 15 bases in between. Per germline, CDR1 SGHNT and CDR2 YYREEE (reference sequence).

This chain uses TRBV19 with TRBJ1-1, with a tentative D call TRBD1 (5 bases). The CDR3 covers 12 residues. Between the trimmed V and J ends, which lost 3 bases and 7 bases, there was a span of 9 bases. The germline V gene encodes CDR1 LNHDA and CDR2 SQIVND (reference sequence). The CDR3 DNA reads as TGTGCCAGTAGTATTTTGGGGGGTGAAGCTTTCTTT. It yields the protein CASSILGGEAFF. Using reference TRBV19 and TRBJ1-1 for the parts outside the CDR3, the full variable domain is DGGITQSPKYLFRKEGQNVTLSCEQNLNHDAMYWYRQDPGQGLRLIYYSQIVNDFQKGDIAEGYSVSREKKESFPLTVTSAQKNPTAFYLCASSILGGEAFFGQGTRLTVV.

The chain is built from TRBV16 and TRBJ1-2; TRBD1 might be the D (5 bases). This CDR3 is 15 amino acids long. Germline V CDR1 and CDR2: KGHSY, FQNENV. V was pared by 5 bases and J by 6 bases, with 19 bases between. The CDR3 bases are TGTGCCAGCAGCGAATTGGGAGGATCCAGGGATGGCTACACCTTC. Translated: CASSELGGSRDGYTF. Using reference TRBV16 and TRBJ1-2 for the parts outside the CDR3, the full variable domain is GEEVAQTPKHLVRGEGQKAKLYCAPIKGHSYVFWYQQVLKNEFKFLISFQNENVFDETGMPKERFSAKCLPNSPCSLEIQATKLEDSAVYFCASSELGGSRDGYTFGSGTRLTVV.

CDR3 residues: CASSQERWKGDEQYF. DNA for the CDR3: TGTGCCAGCAGCCAAGAACGGTGGAAAGGGGACGAGCAGTACTTC. The chain joins TRBV14 to TRBJ2-7; a possible D gene is TRBD1 (5 bases). Germline V gene data show CDR1 as SGHDN and CDR2 as FVKESK. V shed 0 bases and J shed 5 bases, with 14 bases lying between them. This CDR3 contains 15 residues.

This clone appeared a single time. The rearrangement links TRBV14 to TRBJ1-4; D gene ambiguous. The CDR3 consists of 13 residues. Trimming took off 1 base at V and 10 bases at J, with 10 bases between the two ends. CDR1 SGHDN and CDR2 FVKESK come from the germline V gene. The CDR3 loop reads CASSQGLVGKLFF. The CDR3 DNA reads TGTGCCAGCAGCCAAGGATTGGTCGGAAAACTGTTTTTT. The full variable domain, completed using reference TRBV14 and TRBJ1-4, is EAGVTQFPSHSVIEKGQTVTLRCDPISGHDNLYWYRRVMGKEIKFLLHFVKESKQDESGMPNNRFLAERTGGTYSTLKVQPAELEDSGVYFCASSQGLVGKLFFGSGTQLSVL.

The chain employs TRBV9 and TRBJ2-1; TRBD2 aligns across 12 bases. This CDR3 spans 19 amino acids. With 4 bases clipped from V and 0 bases from J, the junction kept 11 bases outside the gene matches. Germline lookup yields CDR1 SGDLS and CDR2 YYNGEE. The CDR3 is CASSFQTSGSGSSYNEQFF. As DNA, the CDR3 is TGTGCCAGCAGCTTCCAGACTAGCGGGAGTGGGAGCTCCTACAATGAGCAGTTCTTC. Together with reference TRBV9 and TRBJ2-1, the CDR3 gives the full variable domain: DSGVTQTPKHLITATGQRVTLRCSPRSGDLSVYWYQQSLDQGLQFLIQYYNGEERAKGNILERFSAQQFPDLHSELNLSSLELGDSALYFCASSFQTSGSGSSYNEQFFGPGTRLTVL.

The gene calls are TRBV11-2 and TRBJ2-3; D is unclear. This CDR3 has 13 amino acids. The V gene's germline CDR1 is SGHAT and CDR2 FQNNGV. The V end lost 0 bases, the J end lost 10 bases, and 11 bases lay between the germline ends. The CDR3 spells CASSLDQFRAQYF. CDR3 nucleotides: TGTGCCAGCAGCTTAGACCAGTTTCGGGCGCAGTATTTT.

The CDR3 region has the DNA TGTGCCAGCGGGCAGGGGACGGATGCTTTCTTT. It specifies CASGQGTDAFF. This chain connects TRBV6-5 to TRBJ1-1, with D maybe TRBD1 (6 bases). The germline gives CDR1 MNHEY, CDR2 SVGAGI. Trimming removed 8 bases from V and 11 bases from J, with 15 bases in between. This CDR3 is built from 11 residues.

This rearrangement joins TRBV11-3 to TRBJ2-3; 14 positions agree with TRBD2. CDR1 is SGHNT, CDR2 YENEEA, per germline. J gave up 1 base and V 5 bases, and 5 bases lay outside the gene matches. The CDR3 loop spans 17 amino acids. CDR3 region: CASSVGTSGSRTDTQYF. CDR3 sequence (DNA): TGTGCCAGCAGCGTCGGGACTAGCGGGAGTCGCACAGATACGCAGTATTTT. Filled out from reference TRBV11-3 and TRBJ2-3, the complete variable domain reads EAGVVQSPRYKIIEKKQPVAFWCNPISGHNTLYWYLQNLGQGPELLIRYENEEAVDDSQLPKDRFSAERLKGVDSTLKIQPAELGDSAVYLCASSVGTSGSRTDTQYFGPGTRLTVL.

Only one count was recorded for this clone. The chain couples TRBV6-1 to TRBJ2-7; TRBD1 matches 9 bases. This CDR3 contains 15 residues. Germline-derived CDR1 and CDR2 are MNHNS and SASEGT. V lost 0 bases and J lost 3; bases outside the gene matches: 3. CDR3 region: CASSEAGTGFYEQYF. In DNA form, the CDR3 reads TGTGCCAGCAGTGAAGCCGGGACAGGGTTCTACGAGCAGTACTTC.